This TCR beta chain was identified in a study of beta chain features in type 1 diabetes. In the study overall: The patients were much like the healthy donors in age, gender and cell yields. Study-wide results and caveats: A pattern of fewer insertions and more deletions at VDJ junctions was seen in type 1 diabetes patients. People with Type 1 diabetes carried modestly yet significantly shorter TCRB CDR3s in all four CD4+ subsets.

Each of the CD4+ naive, central memory, regulatory and stem cell-like memory populations was sorted via CD45RO/CCR7/CD25/CD127/CD95/CD27. The authors obtained over 98% purity in all sorted populations. Sequencing targeted expressed TCRB transcripts, as all isolated RNA had been reverse transcribed. Here immunoSEQ multiplex PCR was the method, and the copy in TCRdb shows in-frame clones only, minus some. The data contain 250,000 or so clones, around 21% of them singletons. There are a few counts of this clone. Its antigen is undetermined. This TCR came from a woman between 40 and 55 years old with type 1 diabetes. Sequences were obtained from naive CD4+ T cells from blood.

The CDR3 DNA sequence: TGTGCCAGCAGCTTAGCAGGGGAAGGGGTTTCACCCCTCCACTTT. As protein: CASSLAGEGVSPLHF. The chain carries TRBV7-2 and TRBJ1-6, with D possibly matching TRBD1 (5 bases). CDR1 and CDR2 from the germline V gene are SGHTA and FQGNSA. The V gene lost 0 bases and the J gene lost 9 bases, with 12 bases spanning the gap. The CDR3 sequence is 15 residues long.